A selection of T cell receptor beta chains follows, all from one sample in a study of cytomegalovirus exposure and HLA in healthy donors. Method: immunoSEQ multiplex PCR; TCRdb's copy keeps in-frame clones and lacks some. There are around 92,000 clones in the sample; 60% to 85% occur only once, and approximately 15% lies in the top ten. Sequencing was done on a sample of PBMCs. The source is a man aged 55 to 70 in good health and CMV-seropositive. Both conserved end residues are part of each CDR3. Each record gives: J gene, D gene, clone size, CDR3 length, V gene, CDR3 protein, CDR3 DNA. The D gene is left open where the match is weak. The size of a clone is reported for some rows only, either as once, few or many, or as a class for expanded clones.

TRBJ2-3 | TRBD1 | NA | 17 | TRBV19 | CASSPRTGSGSTDTQYF | TGTGCCAGTAGTCCACGGACAGGGTCGGGGAGCACAGATACGCAGTATTTT
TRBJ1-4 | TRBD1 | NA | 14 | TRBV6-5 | CASSPGQGREKLFF | TGTGCCAGCAGTCCCGGACAGGGTCGCGAAAAACTGTTTTTT
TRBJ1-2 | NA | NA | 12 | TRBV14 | CASSEPGYGYTF | TGTGCCAGCAGCGAACCGGGCTATGGCTACACCTTC
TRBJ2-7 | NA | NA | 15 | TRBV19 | CASSIRRGAVYEQYF | TGTGCCAGTAGTATACGCAGGGGGGCAGTCTACGAGCAGTACTTC
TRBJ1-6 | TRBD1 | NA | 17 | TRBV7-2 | CASSLALQGANNSPLHF | TGTGCCAGCAGCTTAGCGCTCCAGGGGGCGAATAATTCACCCCTCCACTTT
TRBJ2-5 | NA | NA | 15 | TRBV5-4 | CASSLGSGAGETQYF | TGTGCCAGCAGCTTGGGTTCAGGGGCCGGAGAGACCCAGTACTTC
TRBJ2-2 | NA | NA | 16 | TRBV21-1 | CASIRQGPRGPGELFF | TGTGCCAGCATAAGACAGGGACCTCGGGGGCCCGGGGAGCTGTTTTTT
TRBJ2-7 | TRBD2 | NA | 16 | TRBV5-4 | CASSWGGVAGNYEQYF | TGTGCCAGCAGCTGGGGTGGGGTAGCGGGAAACTACGAGCAGTACTTC
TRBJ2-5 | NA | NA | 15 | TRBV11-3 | CASSLGGPGSETQYF | TGTGCCAGCAGCTTAGGCGGGCCGGGGTCAGAGACCCAGTACTTC
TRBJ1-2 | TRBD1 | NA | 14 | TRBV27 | CATGTGGYNYGYTF | TGTGCCACTGGGACAGGGGGATATAACTATGGCTACACCTTC
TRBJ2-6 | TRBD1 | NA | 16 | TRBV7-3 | CASSLDRAAGANVLTF | TGTGCCAGCAGCTTAGACAGGGCAGCTGGGGCCAACGTCCTGACTTTC
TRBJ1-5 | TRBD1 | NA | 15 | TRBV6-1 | CASTSDRGSNQPQHF | TGTGCCAGCACCTCGGACAGGGGAAGCAATCAGCCCCAGCATTTT
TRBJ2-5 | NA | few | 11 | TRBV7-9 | CASSIEETQYF | TGTGCCAGCAGCATCGAGGAGACCCAGTACTTC
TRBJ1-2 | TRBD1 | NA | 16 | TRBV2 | CASSWDRHVDSNGYTF | TGTGCCAGCAGTTGGGACAGACACGTGGATAGCAATGGCTACACCTTC
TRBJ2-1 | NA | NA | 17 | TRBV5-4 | CASSLGALDSSYNEQFF | TGTGCCAGCAGCTTGGGCGCCTTAGACAGCTCCTACAATGAGCAGTTCTTC
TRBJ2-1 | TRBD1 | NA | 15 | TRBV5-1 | CASSSGDSPYNEQFF | TGCGCCAGCAGCTCAGGGGACAGTCCATACAATGAGCAGTTCTTC
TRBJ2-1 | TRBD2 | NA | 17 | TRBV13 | CASSLRWASGSYNEQFF | TGTGCCAGCAGCTTAAGATGGGCTAGCGGTTCCTACAATGAGCAGTTCTTC
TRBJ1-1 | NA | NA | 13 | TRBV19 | CASSIDTYTEAFF | TGTGCCAGTAGTATCGACACCTACACTGAAGCTTTCTTT
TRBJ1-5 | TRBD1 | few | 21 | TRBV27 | CASSLWGRDRGLPYFNQPQHF | TGTGCCAGCAGTTTATGGGGGAGGGACAGGGGACTTCCTTATTTCAATCAGCCCCAGCATTTT
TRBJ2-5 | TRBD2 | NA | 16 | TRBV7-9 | CASSLGHGGGAETQYF | TGTGCCAGCAGCTTAGGACACGGCGGGGGGGCGGAGACCCAGTACTTC
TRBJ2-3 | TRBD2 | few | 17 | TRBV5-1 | CASSSWTSGVFTDTQYF | TGCGCCAGCAGCTCCTGGACTAGCGGGGTGTTCACAGATACGCAGTATTTT
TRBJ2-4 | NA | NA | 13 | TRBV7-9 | CSSSLGRQNIQYF | TGTTCCAGCAGCTTAGGCAGACAGAACATTCAGTACTTC
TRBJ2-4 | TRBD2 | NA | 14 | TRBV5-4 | CASSGGEGRNIQYF | TGTGCCAGCAGCGGGGGGGAGGGGCGAAACATTCAGTACTTC
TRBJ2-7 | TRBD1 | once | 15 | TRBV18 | CASSPSRDSSYEQYF | TGTGCCAGCTCACCATCGAGGGACAGCTCCTACGAGCAGTACTTC
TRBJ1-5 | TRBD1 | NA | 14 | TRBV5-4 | CASSGGQGRQPQHF | TGTGCCAGCAGCGGAGGACAGGGTCGGCAGCCCCAGCATTTT
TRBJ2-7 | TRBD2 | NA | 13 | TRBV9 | CASSVGGIYEQYF | TGTGCCAGCAGCGTCGGGGGGATCTACGAGCAGTACTTC
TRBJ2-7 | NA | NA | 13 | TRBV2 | CASSGSEGYEQYF | TGTGCCAGCAGTGGCTCTGAGGGCTACGAGCAGTACTTC
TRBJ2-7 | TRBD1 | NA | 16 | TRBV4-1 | CASSQVYGQATYEQYF | TGCGCCAGCAGCCAGGTCTACGGACAGGCGACCTACGAGCAGTACTTC
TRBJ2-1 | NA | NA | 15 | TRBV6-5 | CASSSDRLSYNEQFF | TGTGCCAGCAGTTCCGACAGGTTATCCTACAATGAGCAGTTCTTC
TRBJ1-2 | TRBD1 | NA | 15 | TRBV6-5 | CASSYRDRGTYGYTF | TGTGCCAGCAGTTACCGGGACAGGGGAACCTATGGCTACACCTTC
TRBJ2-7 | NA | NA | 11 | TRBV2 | CASSFQIQQYF | TGTGCCAGCAGTTTTCAGATCCAGCAGTACTTC
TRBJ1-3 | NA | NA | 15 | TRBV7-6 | CASSFSTSSGNTIYF | TGTGCCAGCAGCTTCTCGACAAGCTCTGGAAACACCATATATTTT
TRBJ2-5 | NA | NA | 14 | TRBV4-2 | CASSGGGLAQTQYF | TGTGCCAGCAGCGGGGGAGGTCTAGCCCAGACCCAGTACTTC
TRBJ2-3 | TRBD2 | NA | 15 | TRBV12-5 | CASGSGGGYTDTQYF | TGTGCTAGTGGTTCCGGGGGGGGGTACACAGATACGCAGTATTTT
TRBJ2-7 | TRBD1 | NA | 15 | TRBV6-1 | CASSEGGGRSYEQYF | TGTGCCAGCAGTGAAGGAGGGGGCCGGAGTTACGAGCAGTACTTC
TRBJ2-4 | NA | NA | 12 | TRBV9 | CASSQGGGIQYF | TGTGCCAGCAGCCAGGGCGGCGGCATTCAGTACTTC
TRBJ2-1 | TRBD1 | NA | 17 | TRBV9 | CASSVATGPGGKVEQFF | TGTGCCAGCAGCGTAGCTACGGGGCCAGGGGGTAAGGTTGAGCAGTTCTTC
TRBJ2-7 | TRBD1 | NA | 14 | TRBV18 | CASSPRTGEGEQYF | TGTGCCAGCTCACCACGGACAGGGGAGGGCGAGCAGTACTTC
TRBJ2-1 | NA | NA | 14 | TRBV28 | CASSFSGANNEQFF | TGTGCCAGCAGTTTTTCTGGGGCTAACAATGAGCAGTTCTTC
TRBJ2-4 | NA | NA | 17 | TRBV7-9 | CASSLYAGLMVGDIQYF | TGTGCCAGCAGCCTATACGCGGGGCTAATGGTTGGGGACATTCAGTACTTC
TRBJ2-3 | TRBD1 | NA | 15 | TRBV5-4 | CASSLVGRGPDTQYF | TGTGCCAGCAGCTTGGTAGGCAGGGGGCCAGATACGCAGTATTTT
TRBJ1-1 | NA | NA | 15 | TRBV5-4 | CASSSPRQKNTEAFF | TGTGCCAGCAGCTCCCCCCGACAGAAGAACACTGAAGCTTTCTTT
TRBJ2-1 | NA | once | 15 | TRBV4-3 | CASSRTGGLDNEQFF | TGCGCCAGCAGCCGTACGGGGGGCCTCGACAATGAGCAGTTCTTC
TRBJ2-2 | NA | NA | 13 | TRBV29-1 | CSVTRGWVGELFF | TGCAGCGTTACTAGGGGGTGGGTCGGGGAGCTGTTTTTT
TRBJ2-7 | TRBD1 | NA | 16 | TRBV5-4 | CASSLAGQGVVYEQYF | TGTGCCAGCAGCTTGGCGGGACAGGGGGTTGTCTACGAGCAGTACTTC
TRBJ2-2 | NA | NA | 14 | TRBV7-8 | CASHRTANTGELFF | TGTGCCAGCCACAGGACAGCAAACACCGGGGAGCTGTTTTTT
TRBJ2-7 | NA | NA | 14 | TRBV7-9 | CASSLTNPGDEQYF | TGTGCCAGCAGCCTGACCAACCCCGGGGACGAGCAGTACTTC
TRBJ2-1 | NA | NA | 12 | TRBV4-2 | CASSLEASEQFF | TGTGCCAGCAGCTTAGAAGCGAGTGAGCAGTTCTTC
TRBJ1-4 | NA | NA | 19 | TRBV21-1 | CASSKGPLRGFATNEKLFF | TGTGCCAGCAGCAAAGGGCCCCTTCGGGGATTTGCAACTAATGAAAAACTGTTTTTT
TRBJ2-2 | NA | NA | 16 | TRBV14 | CASSPFTSFTTGELFF | TGTGCCAGCAGCCCCTTTACTAGCTTTACCACCGGGGAGCTGTTTTTT
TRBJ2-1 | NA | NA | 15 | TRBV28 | CASTPTGGARNEQFF | TGTGCCAGCACCCCCACCGGCGGCGCCAGAAATGAGCAGTTCTTC
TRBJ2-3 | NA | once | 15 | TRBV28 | CASSFRGTSTDTQYF | TGTGCCAGCAGTTTTCGGGGGACTAGCACAGATACGCAGTATTTT
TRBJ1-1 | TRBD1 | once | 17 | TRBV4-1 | CASSQPSGRRGPTEAFF | TGCGCCAGCAGCCAACCCTCCGGCCGGAGGGGGCCTACTGAAGCTTTCTTT
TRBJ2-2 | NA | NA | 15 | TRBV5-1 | CASKGDGIISGELFF | TGCGCCAGCAAGGGGGACGGGATTATTTCCGGGGAGCTGTTTTTT
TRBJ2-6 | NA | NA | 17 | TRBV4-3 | CASSQAGLLSGANVLTF | TGCGCCAGCAGCCAAGCAGGGTTGCTCTCTGGGGCCAACGTCCTGACTTTC
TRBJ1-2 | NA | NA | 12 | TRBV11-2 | CASSSEGDGYTF | TGTGCCAGCAGCAGCGAGGGGGATGGCTACACCTTC
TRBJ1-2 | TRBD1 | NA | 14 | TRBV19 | CASSTYGTGGGYTF | TGTGCCAGTAGTACCTACGGGACAGGGGGCGGCTACACCTTC
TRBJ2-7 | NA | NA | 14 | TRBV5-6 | CASSFLGGGYEQYF | TGTGCCAGCAGCTTCCTGGGAGGGGGCTACGAGCAGTACTTC
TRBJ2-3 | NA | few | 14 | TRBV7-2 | CASSFSAGTDTQYF | TGTGCCAGCAGCTTTTCGGCGGGCACAGATACGCAGTATTTT